This entry lists 23 T cell receptor beta chains sequenced from one sample in a study of post-analysis software for immune sequencing data. Unique-molecular-identifier-tagged TCR beta cDNA libraries were used. Each CDR3 protein is one row after TCRdb ran MiXCR on the PCR reads. The sample shows hundreds of thousands of distinct CDR3 sequences, roughly 40% of them seen only once. For these receptors, no antigen is known. Study-level points and caveats: Among about 5 TRBV segments more frequent in patients than controls were TRBV5-6, TRBV5-1 and TRBV20-1.

The sequenced material came from blood. The source of these receptors is a girl under 10 years old with multiple sclerosis.

This chain uses TRBV2 with TRBJ2-6; weak D call: TRBD1 (6 bases). The V gene's germline CDR1 is SNHLY and CDR2 FYNNEI. The CDR3 contains 17 residues. Trimming pared 5 bases from V and 1 base from J, leaving 15 bases between. CDR3 in DNA: TGTGCCAGCAGTCCGGGACACCTGAGGTCTGGGGCCAACGTCCTGACTTTC. Translated, it gives CASSPGHLRSGANVLTF.

The chain is built from TRBV7-6 and TRBJ2-3; no firm D call. V gave up 0 bases and J gave up 3 bases, with 10 bases separating them. The CDR3 length is 15 residues. In germline, CDR1 is SGHVS, CDR2 FNYEAQ. CDR3 loop: CASSLADVETDTQYF. CDR3 sequence (DNA): TGTGCCAGCAGCTTAGCTGACGTGGAAACAGATACGCAGTATTTT.

Only one count was recorded for this clonotype. This chain connects TRBV10-1 to TRBJ2-5, with TRBD2 as a possible D gene (6 bases). V was pared by 4 bases and J by 11 bases, with 26 bases between. CDR1 is WNHNN and CDR2 is SYGVQD in the germline V gene (reference sequence). This CDR3 spans 16 amino acids. As DNA, the CDR3 is TGCGCCAGCAGTGGAGGGACTCGAGGCTCCTACAATGAGCAGTACTTC. It is translated as CASSGGTRGSYNEQYF.

The CDR3 sequence: CASSLRALNTEAFF. The DNA of the CDR3 is TGTGCCAGCAGTTTAAGGGCCCTGAACACTGAAGCTTTCTTT. The V call is TRBV12-3 or TRBV12-4, the J call TRBJ1-1; no clear D. This CDR3 contains 14 residues. Trimming pared 2 bases from V and 0 bases from J, leaving 7 bases between.

The chain recombines TRBV5-1 with TRBJ1-4; TRBD1 matches at 11 bases. V shed 3 bases and J 11 bases; nucleotides not matched to a gene: 9. Germline CDR1 and CDR2: SGHRS and YFSETQ. The CDR3 has 15 residues. The CDR3 bases are TGCGCCAGCAGCTGGACAGGGGGCAGAGGCACCAAACTGTTTTTT. Translated: CASSWTGGRGTKLFF.

The chain combines TRBV7-8 with TRBJ1-2, with 8 nucleotides matching TRBD1. CDR1 and CDR2 (germline): SGHVS, FQNEAQ. J gave up 13 bases and V 5 bases, and 12 bases lay outside the gene matches. The CDR3 has 13 residues. This CDR3 is CASSIGLGQGTTF. As DNA, the CDR3 is TGTGCCAGCAGCATAGGGTTAGGACAGGGAACCACCTTC. Full variable domain (rest looked up from reference TRBV7-8 and TRBJ1-2): GAGVSQSPRYKVAKRGQDVALRCDPISGHVSLFWYQQALGQGPEFLTYFQNEAQLDKSGLPSDRFFAERPEGSVSTLKIQRTQQEDSAVYLCASSIGLGQGTTFGSGTRLTVV.

This clonotype has just a few counts. The chain joins TRBV10-3 to TRBJ2-5; the D gene is possibly TRBD1 (6 bases). The germline V and J ends were trimmed by 10 bases and 11 bases, with 20 bases remaining between them. Per the germline V gene, CDR1 is ENHRY and CDR2 is SYGVKD. The CDR3 loop spans 12 amino acids. The CDR3 coding sequence is TGTGCCACCACGGACAGATACAATGAGCAGTACTTC. Protein: CATTDRYNEQYF.

The table lists this clonotype with many counts. V is TRBV7-2 and J is TRBJ2-7, with TRBD2 as a possible D gene (6 bases). The CDR3 contains 13 residues. Deletions cut 0 bases from V and 5 bases from J, with 8 bases between. Germline V gene sequence: CDR1 SGHTA, CDR2 FQGNSA. CDR3 region: CASSLAGGNEQYF. The DNA for the CDR3 is TGTGCCAGCAGCTTAGCGGGAGGTAACGAGCAGTACTTC.

This clonotype occurred a few times. The chain couples TRBV4-3 to TRBJ2-1, with 7 bases matching TRBD2. V was pared by 3 bases and J by 8 bases, with 19 bases of the junction left unmatched. The CDR3 has 18 amino acids. Germline CDR1 is LGHNA and CDR2 is YSLEER. The CDR3 DNA reads TGCGCCAGCAGCCAGGGTCCCCTTTGGGGCGGGAGTCCCCATGAGCAGTTCTTC. Protein product: CASSQGPLWGGSPHEQFF.

This clonotype occurred a few times. The rearrangement uses TRBV20-1 and TRBJ2-4, with D perhaps TRBD2 (6 bases). The CDR3 is 15 amino acids. The germline CDR1 and CDR2 sequences are DFQATT and SNEGSKA (reference sequence). V was shortened by 4 bases and J by 9 bases, with 22 bases between the two germline ends. The CDR3: CSATTGPRAEGIQYF. As DNA, the CDR3 is TGCAGTGCTACTACCGGGCCCAGGGCGGAGGGCATTCAGTACTTC.

The chain has TRBV5-1 and TRBJ2-3; no definite D call. The CDR3 is 18 amino acids. Germline loops: CDR1 SGHRS, CDR2 YFSETQ. The ends were cut back, 0 bases at V and 5 bases at J, with 22 bases in the middle. CDR3 coding DNA: TGCGCCAGCAGCTTGGAGTCCTATTACTATCAAATGGTAGATACGCAGTATTTT. As protein: CASSLESYYYQMVDTQYF.

The chain employs TRBV4-1 and TRBJ2-1; tentative D call: TRBD2 (5 bases). The CDR3 has 13 residues. V shed 9 bases and J shed 4 bases, with 13 bases lying between them. Germline-derived CDR1 and CDR2 are MGHRA and YSYEKL. Here the CDR3 reads CASEGGVYNEQFF. In nucleotides, the CDR3 is TGCGCCAGTGAGGGCGGAGTATACAATGAGCAGTTCTTC.

The table lists this clonotype with a few counts. The chain's CDR3 is CASSPTLLSGDRGGMETQYF. The CDR3 coding sequence is TGCGCCAGCAGCCCAACCCTGCTCTCTGGGGACAGGGGGGGTATGGAGACCCAGTACTTC. The chain is built from TRBV5-1 and TRBJ2-5; 11 bases align to TRBD1. The CDR3 totals 20 residues. Germline loops: CDR1 SGHRS, CDR2 YFSETQ. V trimming: 4 bases; J trimming: 5 bases; junction bases outside the gene matches: 22.

This clonotype was seen more than once but under ten times. The chain is built from TRBV10-3 and TRBJ2-7; D is unclear. Germline assignment: CDR1 ENHRY and CDR2 SYGVKD. The CDR3 is made up of 13 amino acids. The V end lost 3 bases, the J end lost 6 bases, and 12 bases lay between the germline ends. The CDR3 bases are TGTGCCATCAGTGACCCCGATTGGTCCGAGCAGTACTTC. Translating it yields CAISDPDWSEQYF.

The chain employs TRBV29-1 and TRBJ2-1; 7 bases align to TRBD2. CDR1 and CDR2 from the germline V gene are SQVTM and ANQGSEA. The CDR3 runs to 15 residues. Losses at the gene ends were 1 base for V and 4 bases for J; bases not matched to a gene: 7. The CDR3 loop reads CSVEGTGGTYNEQFF. The CDR3 bases are TGCAGCGTTGAAGGGACCGGGGGGACTTACAATGAGCAGTTCTTC.

DNA of the CDR3: TGTGCCAGCAGTTACACAACTAGTATGGACTACAATGAGCAGTTCTTC. Protein: CASSYTTSMDYNEQFF. The chain joins TRBV6-2 or TRBV6-3 to TRBJ2-1; weak D call: TRBD2 (5 bases). The CDR3 has 16 amino acids. CDR1 and CDR2 (germline): MNHEY, SVGEGT. V lost 2 bases and J 3 bases, leaving 14 bases between the germline ends.

This clonotype was recorded a few times. This chain joins TRBV20-1 and TRBJ1-5; a possible D gene is TRBD1 (6 bases). V was clipped by 6 bases and J by 6 bases, with 15 bases between them. The CDR3 has 13 residues. CDR1 is DFQATT, CDR2 SNEGSKA, per germline (reference sequence). Written as DNA, the CDR3 is TGCAGTGCGGCGAGTGGGGGGCCTCAGCCCCAGCATTTT. It yields the protein CSAASGGPQPQHF.

Here the CDR3 reads CSAPTSGGQSYNEQFF. The CDR3 DNA is TGCAGTGCTCCAACTAGCGGGGGTCAATCCTACAATGAGCAGTTCTTC. The chain joins TRBV20-1 to TRBJ2-1; TRBD2 matches at 11 bases. V trimming: 5 bases; J trimming: 1 base; junction bases outside the gene matches: 7. Germline lookup yields CDR1 DFQATT and CDR2 SNEGSKA (reference sequence). CDR3 length equals 16 residues.

The rearrangement uses TRBV12-3 or TRBV12-4 and TRBJ1-2; possibly TRBD1 for D (6 bases). Deletions cut 9 bases from V and 7 bases from J, with 15 bases between. The CDR3 sequence is 12 residues long. DNA for the CDR3: TGTGCCAGTACAACGACAGGTAGTGGCTACACCTTC. This translates into CASTTTGSGYTF.

The table lists this clonotype with a few counts. The CDR3 coding sequence is TGTGCCAGCAGCTCCGGATCAGGTTCTGGAAACACCATATATTTT. Amino acid sequence: CASSSGSGSGNTIYF. The chain recombines TRBV6-5 with TRBJ1-3; D call uncertain. The V gene lost 6 bases and the J gene lost 1 base, with 13 bases spanning the gap. The CDR3 consists of 15 residues. Germline V gene lookup returns CDR1 MNHEY and CDR2 SVGAGI.

The gene calls are TRBV5-1 and TRBJ2-4, with D maybe TRBD1 (5 bases). The tail of the sequence fits TRBJ2-7 better, so the J call may be wrong. From germline, CDR1 is SGHRS and CDR2 YFSETQ. The CDR3 extends over 13 amino acids. CDR3 in DNA: TGCGCCAGCAGCTTCGAAGACAGTTACGAGCAGTACTTC. Amino acid sequence: CASSFEDSYEQYF.

The chain has TRBV7-2 and TRBJ2-2; a possible D gene is TRBD2 (5 bases). V lost 5 bases to trimming and J lost 4 bases, with 11 bases between them. Germline-derived CDR1 and CDR2 are SGHTA and FQGNSA. This CDR3 has 14 amino acids. CDR3 loop: CASSLTRATGELFF. Here the CDR3 DNA reads TGTGCCAGCAGCCTAACGCGGGCCACCGGGGAGCTGTTTTTT.

The rearrangement links TRBV5-1 to TRBJ2-7; D gene unclear. The V end lost 2 bases, the J end lost 5 bases, and 23 bases lay between the germline ends. Germline V CDR1 and CDR2: SGHRS, YFSETQ. This CDR3 region has 17 residues. The CDR3 DNA is TGCGCCAGCAGCTTTGGCCCCATTAGCCGTACGGTTCACGAGCAGTACTTC. Amino acid sequence: CASSFGPISRTVHEQYF.